This T cell receptor (beta chain) is drawn from a study of Ad26.COV2.S vaccination and SARS-CoV-2 variants. Study conclusions and caveats: The TCR breadth and depth analyses may have produced an underestimate of total T cell responses. Non-spike TCR breadth did not differ much between vaccine and placebo recipients. Substantial breadth was reportedly displayed by spike-specific CD8+ and CD4+ T cell responses after vaccination.

A remark on this clone: Its antigen remains unknown.

Sequenced by immunoSEQ multiplex PCR; TCRdb stores in-frame clones only, minus some. The sample lists 300,000 to 400,000 clones; 80% to 90% were seen once. As for treatment: roughly 18 received Ad26.COV2.S at low or high dose, single or two shots; about five received placebo; per-sample allocation not given. Sampling took place 63 days after the first vaccine or placebo injection. In Boston, an adult donor aged 18-55 years took part. The J segment lost 0 bases and the V segment lost 5 bases, leaving 1 base of the junction unmatched. Germline CDR1 and CDR2: SGHTA and FQGNSA. The CDR3 extends over 14 amino acids.

The chain recombines TRBV7-2 with TRBJ2-7; 10 bases map to TRBD1. Sequencing used peripheral blood, obtained in a trial of Ad26.COV2.S vaccine versus placebo. The receptor comes from a person between 18 and 65 years old who received the Ad26.COV2.S COVID-19 vaccine or a placebo. Here the CDR3 DNA reads TGTGCCAGCAGCAGGACAGGGGGCTCCTACGAGCAGTACTTC. It codes for CASSRTGGSYEQYF.